Listed below are T cell receptor beta chains from one sample, sequenced in a study of blood T cells in healthy people across ages. Using its own MiXCR run on the 5' RACE reads, TCRdb lists one record per CDR3 protein. The sample lists 450,000 to 700,000 distinct CDR3 sequences, 27% occurring once. The sequenced material came from blood. The receptors were gathered from a woman in her 70s in good health. Both conserved end residues are part of each CDR3. Each record gives: clone size, J gene, V gene, D gene, CDR3 protein, CDR3 DNA. A D gene is named only where the DNA matches it firmly. The size field is filled for only some rows; it gives once, few, many or a size class.

>few|TRBJ1-2|TRBV25-1|TRBD1
CASSESGTASNYGYTF
TGTGCCAGCAGTGAATCTGGGACAGCTTCTAACTATGGCTACACCTTC
>few|TRBJ1-4|TRBV27|NA
CASSLSKGNEKLSF
TGTGCCAGCAGTTTAAGCAAGGGGAATGAAAAACTGTCTTTT
>NA|TRBJ1-5|TRBV12-3/TRBV12-4|TRBD1
CASKLGQLPSQPQHF
TGTGCCAGCAAGTTGGGACAGCTCCCTTCTCAGCCCCAGCATTTT
>NA|TRBJ2-7|TRBV29-1|NA
CSVEEHGSGEQYF
TGCAGCGTTGAAGAACACGGCTCCGGCGAGCAGTACTTC
>few|TRBJ2-7|TRBV7-9|NA
CASSLSQGTHEQYF
TGTGCCAGCAGCTTAAGTCAGGGTACGCACGAGCAGTACTTC
>NA|TRBJ1-2|TRBV29-1|TRBD1
CSARTGRPNIYGYTF
TGCAGCGCTAGGACAGGGCGACCTAATATTTATGGCTACACCTTC
>once|TRBJ2-7|TRBV14|NA
CASSQYRDNPYEQYF
TGTGCCAGCAGCCAATACCGCGACAATCCCTACGAGCAGTACTTC
>NA|TRBJ2-7|TRBV30|TRBD2
CAWSVGPAGGPYEQYF
TGTGCCTGGAGTGTAGGGCCAGCGGGGGGGCCTTACGAGCAGTACTTC
>few|TRBJ1-1|TRBV7-6|NA
CASSPWGGSMNTEAFF
TGTGCCAGCAGCCCCTGGGGGGGGTCCATGAACACTGAAGCTTTCTTT
>few|TRBJ2-3|TRBV7-2|TRBD2
CASSLRPPSGGRGYTDTQYF
TGTGCCAGCAGCTTAAGGCCGCCCAGCGGGGGGAGGGGTTACACAGATACGCAGTATTTT
>NA|TRBJ1-4|TRBV6-2/TRBV6-3|NA
CASWGATNEKLFF
TGTGCCAGCTGGGGTGCAACTAATGAAAAACTGTTTTTT
>NA|TRBJ1-2|TRBV29-1|NA
CSVEVLQNRRYTF
TGCAGCGTTGAAGTTTTACAGAATAGACGCTACACCTTC
>NA|TRBJ2-5|TRBV6-5|TRBD2
CASSYSGGNSRQETQYF
TGTGCCAGCAGTTATTCCGGGGGGAATAGTCGCCAAGAGACCCAGTACTTC
>NA|TRBJ2-5|TRBV9|NA
CASSGKGGGQAETQYF
TGTGCCAGCAGCGGTAAAGGGGGGGGCCAGGCTGAGACCCAGTACTTC
>few|TRBJ2-5|TRBV5-1|NA
CASSGGTHQETQYF
TGCGCCAGCAGCGGCGGGACCCACCAAGAGACCCAGTACTTC
>NA|TRBJ1-5|TRBV7-9|NA
CASSSSGENQPQHF
TGTGCCAGCAGTTCGTCGGGCGAAAACCAGCCCCAGCATTTT
>NA|TRBJ2-2|TRBV9|TRBD2
CASSTSGNTGELFF
TGTGCCAGCAGCACTAGCGGGAACACCGGGGAGCTGTTTTTT
>NA|TRBJ1-1|TRBV6-5|NA
CASSYSSGTGAAFF
TGTGCCAGCAGTTACTCATCCGGGACGGGGGCGGCTTTCTTT
>once|TRBJ1-1|TRBV6-1|NA
CASSLTAGGERGTEAFF
TGTGCCAGCAGCCTAACCGCGGGCGGGGAGCGGGGCACTGAAGCTTTCTTT
>NA|TRBJ1-4|TRBV7-9|NA
CASSWEEKLLF
TGTGCCAGCAGCTGGGAAGAAAAACTGCTTTTT
>NA|TRBJ2-7|TRBV7-2|TRBD2
CASSRGTSNDEQYF
TGTGCCAGCAGCAGAGGGACTAGCAACGACGAGCAGTACTTC
>few|TRBJ2-7|TRBV7-9|NA
CASSFSTSSYEQYF
TGTGCCAGCAGCTTCAGCACCTCCTCCTACGAGCAGTACTTC
>NA|TRBJ2-3|TRBV10-3|TRBD1
CAISPGQVTTDTQYF
TGTGCCATCAGCCCGGGACAGGTTACCACAGATACGCAGTATTTT
>NA|TRBJ2-5|TRBV29-1|NA
CSVEQSFQETQYF
TGCAGCGTTGAACAATCGTTCCAAGAGACCCAGTACTTC
>few|TRBJ2-1|TRBV20-1|TRBD2
CSAQSGGGSNEQFF
TGCAGTGCACAAAGCGGGGGGGGATCGAATGAGCAGTTCTTC
>NA|TRBJ1-5|TRBV28|NA
CASSHDSLNQPQHF
TGTGCCAGCAGTCACGACAGCCTGAATCAGCCCCAGCATTTT
>few|TRBJ2-1|TRBV2|TRBD2
CASLAGPYNEQFF
TGTGCCAGCCTAGCGGGGCCCTACAATGAGCAGTTCTTC
>few|TRBJ1-1|TRBV20-1|NA
CSARIPVMNTEAFF
TGCAGTGCTAGAATCCCGGTTATGAACACTGAAGCTTTCTTT
>few|TRBJ2-7|TRBV6-5|TRBD1
CASSFDRDRGSYEQYF
TGTGCCAGCAGTTTTGACCGGGACAGGGGCTCCTACGAGCAGTACTTC
>NA|TRBJ2-7|TRBV5-1|NA
CASSPDGNFYEQYF
TGCGCCAGCAGCCCAGACGGAAACTTCTACGAGCAGTACTTC
>NA|TRBJ2-5|TRBV7-7|NA
CASSSTPVGETQYF
TGTGCCAGCAGCTCAACACCTGTGGGTGAGACCCAGTACTTC
>NA|TRBJ1-4|TRBV7-9|NA
CASSPAPGGEKLFF
TGTGCCAGCAGTCCGGCCCCGGGCGGAGAAAAACTGTTTTTT
>many|TRBJ2-5|TRBV7-2|TRBD2
CASSWTSVQETQYF
TGTGCCAGCAGCTGGACTAGCGTCCAAGAGACCCAGTACTTC